This T cell receptor (beta chain) was observed in a study of cytomegalovirus exposure and HLA in healthy donors. General observations from the study: Associated with cytomegalovirus, according to the listing, were 150 to 200 TCR beta chains. Despite most TCR sequences being rare, some public TCRs occurred in many donors.

J gave up 3 bases and V 7 bases, and 2 bases lay outside the gene matches. The CDR3 spans 14 residues. Germline V CDR1 and CDR2: LNHNV, YYDKDF (reference sequence). Here immunoSEQ multiplex PCR was the method, and the copy in TCRdb shows in-frame clones only, minus some. Of some 170,000 clones listed, 70% to 90% were seen once; the top ten hold approximately 2%. On this clone itself: Its antigen is not identified.

The donors were members of the validation cohort, which comprised roughly 120 subjects and was separate from the first cohort of 600 to 850 subjects. The receptor was isolated from a man younger than 40 in good health and CMV-seropositive. The rearrangement links TRBV15 to TRBJ2-1; 11 bases agree with TRBD2. The material sequenced was PBMCs. In DNA form, the CDR3 reads TGTGCCACCAAGGGACTAGCGGACTACAATGAGCAGTTCTTC. Translation gives CATKGLADYNEQFF.